This entry describes one TCR beta chain. The data were obtained in a study of T cell repertoires in cytomegalovirus infection. The V and J ends lost 6 bases and 9 bases, in that order; junction bases with no gene match: 6. Germline V gene data show CDR1 as SGHDN and CDR2 as FVKESK. The CDR3 contains 12 residues. TCRdb reprocessed the reads with MiXCR, giving one entry per CDR3 protein. The sample consists of 560,000 or so distinct CDR3 sequences, approximately 15% of them appearing once. The source material was CD8+ T cells from PBMCs. This clonotype was sampled from a human donor in good health (CMV status not recorded). Some clones in this sample may be carry-over from other donors' samples. The chain recombines TRBV14 with TRBJ2-3, with TRBD2 matching over 7 bases. CDR3 DNA sequence: TGTGCCAGCAGGCTAGCGGTTCTGACGCAGTATTTT. This encodes CASRLAVLTQYF.